What follows is one TCR beta chain and its context. This CDR3 region has 19 residues. Germline V gene sequence: CDR1 SEHNR, CDR2 FQNEAQ (reference sequence). Unmatched junction bases numbered 16, after V lost 5 bases and J lost 0 bases. This record comes from a study of blood T cell repertoires in COVID-19. Libraries were prepared by immunoSEQ multiplex PCR; TCRdb keeps only in-frame clonotypes and omits some of them. The sample contains around 310,000 clones, approximately 89% of which appear only once. This TCR derives from a woman aged 25 to 39 who had recovered from COVID-19. Input material: PBMCs or T cells enriched from blood (not recorded which). The gene calls are TRBV7-9 and TRBJ2-7, with 10 bases that match TRBD2. CDR3 protein: CASSATWGMTSGFSYEQYF. In DNA form, the CDR3 reads TGTGCCAGCAGCGCAACTTGGGGGATGACTAGCGGGTTCTCCTACGAGCAGTACTTC.